This is a list of T cell receptor beta chains from one sample in a study of response to subunit inactivated influenza vaccine. A single record per CDR3 protein comes from TCRdb applying MiXCR to the RT-PCR reads. Altogether over 400,000 distinct CDR3 sequences are present, 10% to 11% being singletons, with the ten largest covering approximately 12%. Sequenced here: PBMCs from blood, sampled 40 to 50 days after vaccination. The receptors shown here come from a man in his fifties or sixties who received an inactivated influenza vaccine. The CDR3 runs from the conserved cysteine through the conserved F or W. A D gene is named only where the DNA matches it firmly. Clone sizes are given selectively: once, few, many, or a class where the clone is expanded.

clone_size	d_call	v_call	j_call	cdr3_nt	cdr3_aa
few	TRBD2	TRBV12-3/TRBV12-4	TRBJ2-7	TGTGCCAGCAGTTTCGGACTAGCGGGACCCGAGCAGTACTTC	CASSFGLAGPEQYF
.	.	TRBV7-9	TRBJ2-3	TGTGCCAGCAGCCCGGACAGATGGGCCACAGATACGCAGTATTTT	CASSPDRWATDTQYF
many	TRBD1	TRBV4-2	TRBJ1-2	TGTGCCAGCAGCCAAGAAACAGGGGGCCCCTATGGCTACACCTTC	CASSQETGGPYGYTF
few	.	TRBV20-1	TRBJ1-5	TGCAGTGCCAGGCGGGGAAATAGCAATCAGCCCCAGCATTTT	CSARRGNSNQPQHF
few	.	TRBV15	TRBJ2-3	TGTGCCACCAGCTCGCCCCCCCAGGGTTCAGATACGCAGTATTTT	CATSSPPQGSDTQYF
.	.	TRBV19	TRBJ2-7	TGTGCCAGTAGTCGGACGGTTCTAGGCCCCCACGAGCAGTACTTC	CASSRTVLGPHEQYF
many	.	TRBV11-2	TRBJ2-1	TGTGCCAGCAGGAAGACTCCGAGGAATGAGCAGTTCTTC	CASRKTPRNEQFF
.	TRBD1	TRBV7-9	TRBJ1-2	TGTGCCAGCAGCTTATCAGGGGGCAGCCTTGGCTACACCTTC	CASSLSGGSLGYTF
.	TRBD1	TRBV5-1	TRBJ2-1	TGCGCCAGCAGCCCCGGGACAGGAAACTCCTACAATGAGCAGTTCTTC	CASSPGTGNSYNEQFF
.	TRBD1	TRBV12-3/TRBV12-4	TRBJ2-7	TGTGCCAGCAGTCTCCAGACGACAGGGGTCGAGCAGTACTTC	CASSLQTTGVEQYF
many	.	TRBV12-3/TRBV12-4	TRBJ2-2	TGTGCCAGCAGCCCAAACACCGGGGAGCTGTTTTTT	CASSPNTGELFF
.	TRBD1	TRBV20-1	TRBJ2-5	TGCAGTGCTAGATCCGCCCGGGACAGCGTTCAAGAGACCCAGTACTTC	CSARSARDSVQETQYF
many	TRBD1	TRBV4-3	TRBJ2-7	TGCGCCAGCAGCCAAGAAATTCCGGGACAGCGACGCTCCTACGAGCAGTACTTC	CASSQEIPGQRRSYEQYF
few	.	TRBV12-3/TRBV12-4	TRBJ1-5	TGTGCCAGCAGGCAGACCGATAATTATCAGCCCCAGCATTTT	CASRQTDNYQPQHF
few	TRBD1	TRBV5-1	TRBJ1-5	TGCGCCAGCAGAACAGGGGACAATCAGCCCCAGCATTTT	CASRTGDNQPQHF
.	TRBD1	TRBV20-1	TRBJ2-7	TGCAGTGCTAGAGATCCCGGGACAGGGAGGGATGAGCAGTACTTC	CSARDPGTGRDEQYF
.	.	TRBV20-1	TRBJ2-1	TGCAGTGCTAGCGGCCCCTTCTTGCAGCTCTTC	CSASGPFLQLF
few	.	TRBV12-3/TRBV12-4	TRBJ1-2	TGTGCCAGCAGTCTCCAGAGGGCTGGGCATGGCTACACCTTC	CASSLQRAGHGYTF
many	TRBD2	TRBV7-2	TRBJ2-3	TGTGCCAGCAGCCCGAGACTAGCGGATGGCACAGATACGCAGTATTTT	CASSPRLADGTDTQYF
.	TRBD2	TRBV11-1	TRBJ2-1	TGTGCCAGCAGCTTTTTGGCCGTTGATAGCGGGATTTGGAATGAGCAGTTCTTC	CASSFLAVDSGIWNEQFF
.	TRBD2	TRBV20-1	TRBJ2-1	TGCAGTGTAGTTGGCGGGAGAGGCAATGAGCAGTTCTTC	CSVVGGRGNEQFF
.	TRBD2	TRBV12-3/TRBV12-4	TRBJ2-3	TGTGCCAGCAGGCCTAGCGGGGGGTTCGCAGATACGCAGTATTTT	CASRPSGGFADTQYF
many	TRBD2	TRBV10-3	TRBJ2-3	TGTGCCATCAGGTCCTCCTGGGGGGGTTCAGATACGCAGTATTTT	CAIRSSWGGSDTQYF
.	.	TRBV5-1	TRBJ2-5	TGCGCCAGCAGCCCAGGGGGGGGTGAAGAGACCCAGTACTTC	CASSPGGGEETQYF
.	.	TRBV29-1	TRBJ2-1	TGCAGCGTTGAGGAGGGAAGCAATGAGCAGTTCTTC	CSVEEGSNEQFF
.	TRBD2	TRBV11-1	TRBJ2-7	TGTGCCAGCAGCGTAACTAGCGGGATGTCCGACGAGCAGTACTTC	CASSVTSGMSDEQYF
.	.	TRBV6-2/TRBV6-3	TRBJ1-4	TGTGCCAGCACGAGTTCTGTATCTAATGAAAAACTGTTTTTT	CASTSSVSNEKLFF
many	TRBD2	TRBV12-3/TRBV12-4	TRBJ2-6	TGTGCCAGCAGGGCACCGGGGGGATTCTCTGGGGCCAACGTCCTGACTTTC	CASRAPGGFSGANVLTF
.	.	TRBV6-2/TRBV6-3	TRBJ2-5	TGTGCCAGCAGTTACCGAGGGGAGAAGGTGGAGACCCAGTACTTC	CASSYRGEKVETQYF
few	.	TRBV6-2/TRBV6-3	TRBJ2-7	TGTGCCAGCAGCAGCGTGGAATATAGCTCCTACGAGCAGTACTTC	CASSSVEYSSYEQYF
many	.	TRBV7-2	TRBJ2-3	TGTGCCAGCAGCTTAGAAGGGTTCGGTACGCAGTATTTT	CASSLEGFGTQYF
many	.	TRBV24-1	TRBJ2-7	TGTGCCACCAGTGACAGCCCCTACGAGCAGTACTTC	CATSDSPYEQYF